Following are 11 T cell receptor beta chains from one sample sequenced in a study of blood T cell repertoires in COVID-19. Using immunoSEQ multiplex PCR, the repertoire was profiled, and TCRdb retains in-frame clones only, with some absent. The sample lists some 240,000 clones; 70% to 90% were seen once. Sequencing was done on a sample of peripheral blood. The receptors here all came from a woman in her 70s with COVID-19, enrolled during active disease.

This rearrangement joins TRBV20-1 to TRBJ2-5; TRBD1 aligns across 8 bases. The CDR3 totals 11 residues. The ends lost 5 bases at V and 7 bases at J; junction bases unmatched: 3. Germline V gives CDR1 DFQATT, CDR2 SNEGSKA (reference sequence). The CDR3 DNA reads TGCAGTGCTGGGACAGGAGGGACCCAGTACTTC. Encoded protein: CSAGTGGTQYF.

This rearrangement joins TRBV5-1 to TRBJ2-7, with TRBD1 identical over 7 bases. With V trimmed by 2 bases and J by 4 bases, 6 bases remained unmatched. This CDR3 region has 14 residues. Germline V gene lookup returns CDR1 SGHRS and CDR2 YFSETQ. The CDR3 DNA sequence: TGCGCCAGCAGCTTCCCCAAGGGGGCTTACGAGCAGTACTTC. This translates into CASSFPKGAYEQYF.

There are a few counts of this clone. CDR3 sequence reads: CAISVSGVRNEQFF. The CDR3, as DNA: TGTGCCATCAGTGTCTCGGGAGTTAGGAATGAGCAGTTCTTC. The chain is built from TRBV10-3 and TRBJ2-1; D might be TRBD2 (6 bases). This CDR3 is built from 14 residues. V was shortened by 4 bases and J by 7 bases, with 14 bases between the two germline ends. Germline CDR1 is ENHRY and CDR2 is SYGVKD.

The chain recombines TRBV19 with TRBJ2-3; 7 bases align to TRBD2. Germline CDR1 is LNHDA and CDR2 is SQIVND (reference sequence). The CDR3 has 14 amino acids. With V trimmed by 4 bases and J by 4 bases, 5 bases remained unmatched. The DNA for the CDR3 is TGTGCCAGTAGTAGGCGGGGGACCCCAGATACGCAGTATTTT. It translates to CASSRRGTPDTQYF.

This clone appeared a single time. The J gene is TRBJ2-5, the V gene TRBV5-6, with 8 nucleotides matching TRBD1. The CDR3 totals 12 residues. The germline V gene has CDR1 SGHDT and CDR2 YYEEEE. The V gene end was trimmed by 4 bases and the J gene end by 8 bases; junction bases not matched to a gene: 4. CDR3 DNA: TGTGCCAGCAGCATCTCAGGGGGCACCCAGTACTTC. Amino acid sequence: CASSISGGTQYF. The whole variable domain, remainder taken from reference TRBV5-6 and TRBJ2-5, is DAGVTQSPTHLIKTRGQQVTLRCSPKSGHDTVSWYQQALGQGPQFIFQYYEEEERQRGNFPDRFSGHQFPNYSSELNVNALLLGDSALYLCASSISGGTQYFGPGTRLLVL.

The V call is TRBV11-2, the J call TRBJ2-5; 14 bases line up with TRBD2. V was clipped by 4 bases and J by 2 bases; unmatched bases: 6. The CDR3 has 17 amino acids. Germline assignment: CDR1 SGHAT and CDR2 FQNNGV. In DNA, the CDR3 is TGTGCCAGCAGCTCGGGACTAGCGGGGGACCGGCAAGAGACCCAGTACTTC. Its translation: CASSSGLAGDRQETQYF.

The chain has TRBV2 and TRBJ1-1; possibly TRBD1 for D (5 bases). The CDR3 loop spans 14 amino acids. The germline CDR1 and CDR2 sequences are SNHLY and FYNNEI. Trimming removed 4 bases from V and 0 bases from J, with 9 bases in between. The CDR3 protein is CASSARTLNTEAFF. DNA for the CDR3: TGTGCCAGCAGTGCCCGGACATTGAACACTGAAGCTTTCTTT.

The chain couples TRBV6-2 or TRBV6-3 to TRBJ2-3; a weak D match, TRBD2 (6 bases). CDR3 length: 15 residues. Germline V gene sequence: CDR1 MNHEY, CDR2 SVGEGT. V lost 6 bases and J lost 1, with 14 bases in between. CDR3 in amino acids: CASSGAGAGTDTQYF. The CDR3 DNA sequence: TGTGCCAGCAGCGGAGCGGGCGCAGGCACAGATACGCAGTATTTT.

This chain connects TRBV19 to TRBJ2-1; TRBD1 might be the D (6 bases). The V and J ends lost 3 bases and 0 bases respectively, with 18 bases between them. Germline loops: CDR1 LNHDA, CDR2 SQIVND (reference sequence). The CDR3 spans 18 residues. The DNA of the CDR3 is TGTGCCAGTAGTATCTCAGGTGGAAGGGGGAGCTCCTACAATGAGCAGTTCTTC. Translating it yields CASSISGGRGSSYNEQFF.

The CDR3 DNA reads as TGTGCCAGCAGCCAAGTCGGCGCAGGGTCAGGCTATGGCTACACCTTC. Translating it yields CASSQVGAGSGYGYTF. The chain recombines TRBV14 with TRBJ1-2, with a weak D call TRBD1 (5 bases). The germline V gene has CDR1 SGHDN and CDR2 FVKESK. V lost 1 base and J 4 bases, leaving 16 bases between the germline ends. The CDR3 is 16 amino acids.

This clone was counted a single time. The chain recombines TRBV7-2 with TRBJ2-5; 13 bases line up with TRBD2. CDR3 length: 15 amino acids. Germline V CDR1 and CDR2: SGHTA, FQGNSA. The V gene end was trimmed by 5 bases and the J gene end by 7 bases; junction bases not matched to a gene: 7. The CDR3 reads CASSPGLAGAGTQYF. CDR3 bases: TGTGCCAGCAGCCCTGGACTAGCGGGAGCGGGGACCCAGTACTTC.